A single T cell receptor beta chain is shown here with its context. Without the conserved terminal phenylalanine or tryptophan, this CDR3 likely stems from a read error. This sample was taken from a study of regulatory T cells in long-lasting Graves disease. Through Arm-PCR of CDR3 regions and iRepertoire HTBI primers, TCR beta libraries were built. MiXCR, applied by TCRdb to the multiplex PCR reads, yields one record per CDR3 protein. The sample consists of hundreds of thousands of distinct CDR3 sequences, roughly 16% of them appearing once. Germline V CDR1 and CDR2: MGHDK, SYGVNS. CDR3 length equals 12 residues. Trimming took 7 bases from V and 6 from J; bases not matched to a gene: 1. Time point meaning: newly diagnosed GD, antithyroid drugs for less than 3 months. RNA extracted from PBMCs served as the sequencing template. This sample also appeared in a second study, on T cells in Graves' hyperthyroidism and ophthalmopathy.

Sequencing was performed on peripheral blood mononuclear cells (PBMCs), taken at new diagnosis, from a patient treated with antithyroid drugs. This rearrangement joins TRBV25-1 to TRBJ2-1; 9 bases agree with TRBD2. The source of this sequence is a woman aged 40-65 years with Graves disease. The CDR3 here is CASTTSGNEQFS. CDR3 sequence (DNA): TGTGCCAGCACGACTAGCGGCAATGAGCAGTTCTCC.